This T cell receptor (beta chain) appears in the sequencing data of a study of early T cells in non-severe SARS-CoV-2 infection. Turning to the study itself: Unsorted whole-blood RNA was sequenced in bulk, leaving chains unpaired. Study-level points and caveats: Anti-spike CD8 responses were favored in VDJdb matching, and private and CD4 specificities were missed.

Attachment of unique molecular identifiers was made to individual cDNA molecules. One entry per CDR3 protein results from TCRdb running MiXCR on the 5' RACE reads. The repertoire has about 80,000 distinct CDR3 sequences, more than 10% of them found once; the top ten carry 15% to 18%. This clonotype was observed many times. What it binds is unknown. CDR3 length: 19 amino acids. Looked up from germline, CDR1 is LGHDT and CDR2 is YNNKEL (reference sequence). The junction had 16 bases not matched to a gene; V was cut back by 4 bases and J by 3 bases. The chain is built from TRBV3-1 and TRBJ2-7; 12 positions agree with TRBD2. This receptor was obtained from an adult who was a healthcare worker with PCR-confirmed SARS-CoV-2 infection or an uninfected control (not recorded which). The donor label of this sample is uncertain. Material: whole blood, obtained at baseline. The CDR3 protein is CASSPRGLAGTSGNYEQYF. Here the CDR3 DNA reads TGTGCCAGCAGCCCACGGGGACTAGCGGGCACTAGTGGAAACTACGAGCAGTACTTC.